This TCR beta chain was documented in a study of blood T cell repertoires in COVID-19. As for the study in general: Collection of acute and convalescent COVID-19 samples took place in the United States, Italy and Spain. Sources were T cells, B-cell-depleted T cells, or PBMCs; the material itself was cDNA or gDNA.

This clone has only a few counts. Authors' processing steps: From reference gene primer amplification, estimates of nucleated cell counts were derived. Data came from immunoSEQ multiplex PCR; TCRdb stores just in-frame clones and leaves some out. That table gives V, J and clone size, and the DNA gave D and trimming. The sample lists 89,000 or so clones; 70% to 85% were seen once. Per germline, CDR1 SQVTM and CDR2 ANQGSEA. The length of the CDR3 is 14 residues. The J segment lost 6 bases and the V segment lost 4 bases, leaving 6 bases of the junction unmatched. This sequence originates from a human donor in a cohort sampled during active COVID-19. V is TRBV29-1 and J is TRBJ2-2; 9 nucleotides agree with TRBD1. Sequencing was carried out using peripheral blood. The CDR3, as DNA: TGCAGCGTTGCTCGGGACAGGGTTTCCGGGGAGCTGTTTTTT. The encoded protein is CSVARDRVSGELFF.